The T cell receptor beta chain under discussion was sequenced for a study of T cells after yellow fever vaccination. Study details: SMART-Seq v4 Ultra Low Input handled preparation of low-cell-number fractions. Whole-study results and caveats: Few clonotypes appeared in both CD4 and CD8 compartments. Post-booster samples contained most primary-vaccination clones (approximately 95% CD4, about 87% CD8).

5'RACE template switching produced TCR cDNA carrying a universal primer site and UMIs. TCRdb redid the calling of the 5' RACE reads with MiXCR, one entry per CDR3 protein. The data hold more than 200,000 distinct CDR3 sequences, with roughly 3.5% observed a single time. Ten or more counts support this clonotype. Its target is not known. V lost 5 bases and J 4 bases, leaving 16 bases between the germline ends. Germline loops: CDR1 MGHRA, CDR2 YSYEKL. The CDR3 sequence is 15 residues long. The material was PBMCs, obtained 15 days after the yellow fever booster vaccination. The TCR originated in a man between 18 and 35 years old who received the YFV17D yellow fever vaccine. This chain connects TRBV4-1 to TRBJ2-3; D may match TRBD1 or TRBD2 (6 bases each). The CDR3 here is CASSFRGALADTQYF. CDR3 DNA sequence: TGCGCCAGCAGCTTTAGGGGGGCATTGGCAGATACGCAGTATTTT.